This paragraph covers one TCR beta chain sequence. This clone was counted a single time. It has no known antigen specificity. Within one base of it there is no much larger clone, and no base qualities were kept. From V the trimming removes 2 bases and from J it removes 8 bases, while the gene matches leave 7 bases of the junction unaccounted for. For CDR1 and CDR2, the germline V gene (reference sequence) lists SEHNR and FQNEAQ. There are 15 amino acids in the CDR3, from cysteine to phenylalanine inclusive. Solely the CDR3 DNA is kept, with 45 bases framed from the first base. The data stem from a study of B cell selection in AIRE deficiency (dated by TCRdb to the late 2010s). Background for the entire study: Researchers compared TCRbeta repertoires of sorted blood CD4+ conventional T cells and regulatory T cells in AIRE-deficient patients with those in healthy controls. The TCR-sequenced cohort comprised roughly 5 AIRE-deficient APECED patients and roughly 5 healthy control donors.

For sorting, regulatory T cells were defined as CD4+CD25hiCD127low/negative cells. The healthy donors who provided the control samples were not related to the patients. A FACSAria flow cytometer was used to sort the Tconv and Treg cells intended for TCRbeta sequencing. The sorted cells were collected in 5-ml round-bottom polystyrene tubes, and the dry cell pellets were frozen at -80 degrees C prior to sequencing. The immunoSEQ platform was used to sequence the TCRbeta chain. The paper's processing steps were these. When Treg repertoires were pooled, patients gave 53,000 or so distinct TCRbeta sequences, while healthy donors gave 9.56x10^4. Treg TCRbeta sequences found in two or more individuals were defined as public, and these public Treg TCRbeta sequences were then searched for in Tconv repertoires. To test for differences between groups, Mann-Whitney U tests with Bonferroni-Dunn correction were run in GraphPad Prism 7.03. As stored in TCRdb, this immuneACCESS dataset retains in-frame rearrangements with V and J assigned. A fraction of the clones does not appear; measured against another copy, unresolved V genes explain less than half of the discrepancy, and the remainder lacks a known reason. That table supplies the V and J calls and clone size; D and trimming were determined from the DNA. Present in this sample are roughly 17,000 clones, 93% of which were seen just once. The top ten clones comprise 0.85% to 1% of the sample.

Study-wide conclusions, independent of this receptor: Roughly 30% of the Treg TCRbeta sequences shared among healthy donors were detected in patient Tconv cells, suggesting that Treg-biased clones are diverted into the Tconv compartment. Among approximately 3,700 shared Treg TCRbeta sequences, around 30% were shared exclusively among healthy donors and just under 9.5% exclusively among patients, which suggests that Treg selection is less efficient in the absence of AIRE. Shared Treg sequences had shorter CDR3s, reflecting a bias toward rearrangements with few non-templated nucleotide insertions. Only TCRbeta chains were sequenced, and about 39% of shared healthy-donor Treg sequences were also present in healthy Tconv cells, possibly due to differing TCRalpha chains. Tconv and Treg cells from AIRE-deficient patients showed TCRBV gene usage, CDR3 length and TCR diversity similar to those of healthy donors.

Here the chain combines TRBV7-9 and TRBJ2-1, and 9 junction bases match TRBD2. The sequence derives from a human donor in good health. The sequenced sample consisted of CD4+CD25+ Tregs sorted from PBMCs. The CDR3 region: CASSLRREGRDEQFF. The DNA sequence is TGTGCCAGCAGCTTAAGGCGGGAGGGCCGCGATGAGCAGTTCTTC.